These 7 T cell receptor beta chains were all obtained from the same sample, sequenced in a study of T cells in Graves' hyperthyroidism and ophthalmopathy. Researchers took RNA transcripts and amplified the TCR beta CDR3 regions from them. TCR CDR3 regions were first amplified by RT-PCR with HTBI primers. In TCRdb, the multiplex PCR reads were re-called with MiXCR into one record per CDR3 protein. The data contain fewer than 350,000 distinct CDR3 sequences, around a sixth of them singletons. Sequenced input: blood. The receptors were sampled from a woman in her forties or fifties with Graves' hyperthyroidism.

As regards this clonotype: The junction departs from germline at one end; a sequencing error may be responsible. The V gene is TRBV12-3 or TRBV12-4, the J gene TRBJ2-5; D may be TRBD2 (6 bases). This CDR3 region has 15 residues. Here the CDR3 reads CASSPWLGDSGTRYF. Written as DNA, the CDR3 is TGTGCCAGCAGTCCTTGGTTAGGGGACTCCGGGACCCGGTACTTC.

The chain has TRBV7-9 and TRBJ2-1, with TRBD1 matching 8 bases. The germline gives CDR1 SEHNR, CDR2 FQNEAQ (reference sequence). The CDR3 has 13 amino acids. V was clipped by 5 bases and J by 8 bases; unmatched bases: 5. The CDR3 bases are TGTGCCAGCAGCCGCGACAGGGGCCATGAGCAGTTCTTC. It encodes CASSRDRGHEQFF.

The table lists this clonotype with many counts. The chain carries TRBV11-2 and TRBJ2-1; maybe TRBD1 (5 bases). This CDR3 is 12 amino acids long. V lost 7 bases and J 6 bases, leaving 10 bases between the germline ends. Germline V gene data show CDR1 as SGHAT and CDR2 as FQNNGV. This CDR3 reads CASNQGRNEQFF. The CDR3 DNA is TGTGCCAGCAACCAGGGCCGCAATGAGCAGTTCTTC.

In this sample, this clonotype turned up a few times. The rearrangement links TRBV11-1 to TRBJ2-5, with D perhaps TRBD2 (6 bases). V was clipped by 5 bases and J by 3 bases, with 16 bases between them. Germline V CDR1 and CDR2: SGHAT, FQDESV (reference sequence). The CDR3 covers 15 residues. For the CDR3, the DNA is TGTGCCAGCAGCCTCGGGAGACTAGGGGAAGAGACCCAGTACTTC. Its protein is CASSLGRLGEETQYF.

This clonotype was seen a handful of times. This sequence joins TRBV25-1 and TRBJ2-3; TRBD2 agrees at 10 bases. The trim removed 6 bases at V and 6 bases at J, leaving 9 bases unmatched. Germline CDR1 reads MGHDK; CDR2 reads SYGVNS. There are 15 residues in the CDR3. CDR3 in DNA: TGTGCCAGCAGCGCCGGGACTAGCGTTTCGGATACGCAGTATTTT. It specifies CASSAGTSVSDTQYF.

This chain connects TRBV9 to TRBJ2-3; D is possibly TRBD2 (5 bases). This CDR3 spans 15 amino acids. Germline V gives CDR1 SGDLS, CDR2 YYNGEE. Trimming left V 5 bases short and J 1 base short, with 14 bases between. CDR3 bases: TGTGCCAGCAGTTCAGCGGCATGGGGCACAGATACGCAGTATTTT. It specifies CASSSAAWGTDTQYF.

At least ten counts were recorded for this clonotype. The rearrangement links TRBV12-3 or TRBV12-4 to TRBJ1-5; D gene unclear. With 4 bases removed from V and 7 bases from J, the gap between germline ends came to 14 bases. The CDR3 is made up of 14 amino acids. CDR3 in DNA: TGTGCCAGCAGTTCCGACCTCCCGGGCCAGCCCCAGCATTTT. Amino acid sequence: CASSSDLPGQPQHF.